The present TCR beta chain was sequenced within a study of high-grade serous ovarian cancer treatment subgroups. The data were produced by immunoSEQ multiplex PCR, yet TCRdb's version contains in-frame clones alone and is incomplete. This table has 5,000 or so clones, approximately 70% appearing once. Broader study findings: Different patients shared almost no repertoire; same-patient tumors shared roughly 0.1 to 0.8.

This clone has just a few counts. The target antigen is unknown. A junction end diverges from the germline sequence, so it may reflect a read error. Tumor tissue was taken before any definitive surgery or chemotherapy was given. The source of this sequence is a human donor with high-grade serous ovarian cancer. The material sequenced was tumor tissue.

CDR3 DNA sequence: TGTGCCAGCAGCTTAGAAACGGGCGGGAATGAAAAGCTGTTTTTT. This gives the protein CASSLETGGNEKLFF. The J gene is TRBJ1-4, the V gene TRBV11-2; unclear D gene. The CDR3 has 15 amino acids. The germline CDR1 and CDR2 sequences are SGHAT and FQNNGV.